What follows is one T cell receptor beta chain and its context. Its antigen is undetermined. These data originate in a study of beta chain features in type 1 diabetes. Findings and limits, study-wide: Patients with Type 1 diabetes showed moderately but significantly shorter TCRB CDR3s in all four CD4+ subsets.

This CDR3 region has 14 residues. The germline V gene has CDR1 SNHLY and CDR2 FYNNEI. With V trimmed by 2 bases and J by 8 bases, 7 bases remained unmatched. TCRB transcripts that were expressed got sequenced, as all of the isolated RNA had been reverse transcribed. Naive, central memory and regulatory T cell samples yielded around 3.6 million reads on average. Clones were read by immunoSEQ multiplex PCR, and TCRdb kept only the in-frame ones, dropping some. The sample has 600,000 or so clones, under 15% seen once; the top ten hold over 0.1%. The chain couples TRBV2 to TRBJ1-2; the match to TRBD1 covers 8 bases. This TCR was sampled from a man younger than 40 with type 1 diabetes. Sample: naive CD4+ T cells from blood. CDR3 DNA: TGTGCCAGCAGTGAATTGGCAGGGGGCAGCGGCTACACCTTC. Its translation: CASSELAGGSGYTF.